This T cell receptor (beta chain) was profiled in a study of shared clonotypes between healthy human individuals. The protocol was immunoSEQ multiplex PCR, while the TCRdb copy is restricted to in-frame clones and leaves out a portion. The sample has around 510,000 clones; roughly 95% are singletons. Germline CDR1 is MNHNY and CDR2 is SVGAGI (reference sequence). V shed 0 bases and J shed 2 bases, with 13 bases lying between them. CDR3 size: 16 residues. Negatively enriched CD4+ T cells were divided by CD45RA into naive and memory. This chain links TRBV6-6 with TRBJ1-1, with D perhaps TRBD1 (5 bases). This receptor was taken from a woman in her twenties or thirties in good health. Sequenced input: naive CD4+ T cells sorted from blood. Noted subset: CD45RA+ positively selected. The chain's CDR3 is CASSYSETELNTEAFF. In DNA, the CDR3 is TGTGCCAGCAGTTACTCCGAGACAGAGCTTAACACTGAAGCTTTCTTT.